Following are 18 T cell receptor beta chains from one sample sequenced in a study of blood T cell repertoires in COVID-19. Libraries were prepared by immunoSEQ multiplex PCR; TCRdb keeps only in-frame clonotypes and omits some of them. Counted here are approximately 97,000 clones, about 89% occurring once; the ten biggest clones make up nearly 20%. The sequencing sample was made of peripheral blood. The receptors originated from a human donor in a cohort sampled during active COVID-19.

This chain uses TRBV7-3 with TRBJ2-7; D is ambiguous. The CDR3 loop spans 14 amino acids. Germline CDR1 reads SGHTA; CDR2 reads FQGTGA. Between the trimmed V and J ends, which lost 5 bases and 5 bases, there was a span of 16 bases. This chain's CDR3 is CASSPPRRPHEQYF. CDR3 DNA sequence: TGTGCCAGCAGCCCCCCTAGACGGCCCCACGAGCAGTACTTC.

This clone was seen a single time. This rearrangement joins TRBV15 to TRBJ2-7; TRBD1 matches at 7 bases. Germline CDR1 is LNHNV and CDR2 is YYDKDF (reference sequence). This CDR3 is 14 amino acids long. V lost 2 bases to trimming and J lost 6 bases; unmatched junction nucleotides: 7. The CDR3, as DNA: TGTGCCACCAGCAGACCCCAGGGGGAGTCCGAGCAGTACTTC. It specifies CATSRPQGESEQYF.

This sequence joins TRBV5-1 and TRBJ1-1, with 7 bases fitting TRBD1. The length of the CDR3 is 11 residues. V lost 5 bases to trimming and J lost 10 bases; unmatched junction nucleotides: 5. Germline-derived CDR1 and CDR2 are SGHRS and YFSETQ. CDR3: CASRQTGVAFF. CDR3 DNA sequence: TGCGCCAGCAGGCAAACAGGGGTAGCTTTCTTT.

The rearrangement links TRBV7-9 to TRBJ2-5; tentative D call: TRBD2 (5 bases). The CDR3 runs 14 residues. V gave up 4 bases and J gave up 6 bases, with 15 bases separating them. The V gene's germline CDR1 is SEHNR and CDR2 FQNEAQ (reference sequence). The CDR3 loop reads CASSSEGGEKTQYF. CDR3 DNA: TGTGCCAGCAGCTCAGAGGGTGGAGAAAAGACCCAGTACTTC.

The chain recombines TRBV15 with TRBJ2-7; D is possibly TRBD1 (5 bases). Germline V CDR1 and CDR2: LNHNV, YYDKDF (reference sequence). V gave up 0 bases and J gave up 3 bases, with 6 bases separating them. CDR3 length: 13 residues. The CDR3, as DNA: TGTGCCACCAGCAGAGACAGGGACTACGAGCAGTACTTC. Translation gives CATSRDRDYEQYF.

The rearrangement joins TRBV7-3 to TRBJ1-4; unclear D gene. This CDR3 region has 14 residues. V lost 3 bases and J lost 5, with 10 bases in between. Germline assignment: CDR1 SGHTA and CDR2 FQGTGA. CDR3 nucleotides: TGTGCCAGCAGCTTTCCGGGATGGAATGAAAAACTGTTTTTT. This gives the protein CASSFPGWNEKLFF.

This chain connects TRBV29-1 to TRBJ2-3; 8 bases align to TRBD2. The CDR3 runs to 14 residues. From germline, CDR1 is SQVTM and CDR2 ANQGSEA. Trimming cost V 5 bases and J 11 bases; bases outside gene matches: 15. CDR3 protein: CSVLSGGPMILQYF. The DNA for the CDR3 is TGCAGCGTTCTGAGCGGGGGTCCCATGATTTTGCAGTATTTT.

The chain couples TRBV7-2 to TRBJ2-1; 11 bases line up with TRBD2. J was trimmed by 4 bases and V by 1 base; bases with no gene match: 6. Germline V gene data show CDR1 as SGHTA and CDR2 as FQGNSA. This CDR3 has 17 residues. CDR3 in amino acids: CASSLVGTSGQYNEQFF. CDR3 coding DNA: TGTGCCAGCAGCTTAGTTGGGACTAGCGGTCAATACAATGAGCAGTTCTTC.

This clone was seen only once. The CDR3, as DNA: TGCGCCAGCAGCCCCACTAGCGGGAGCCTCTACGAGCAGTACTTC. It is translated as CASSPTSGSLYEQYF. The chain combines TRBV5-1 with TRBJ2-7; 11 bases fit TRBD2. CDR3 length equals 15 residues. After removal of 4 bases from V and 3 bases from J, the junction contained 6 bases not matched to a gene. Germline V gene data show CDR1 as SGHRS and CDR2 as YFSETQ.

The chain links TRBV7-2 to TRBJ2-2; 7 bases align to TRBD2. The V and J ends lost 1 base and 7 bases, in that order; junction bases with no gene match: 9. This CDR3 has 16 residues. CDR1 and CDR2 (germline): SGHTA, FQGNSA. CDR3 nucleotide sequence: TGTGCCAGCAGCTTAGGTGGCGGGAGTTTGGGCGGGGAGCTGTTTTTT. This sequence encodes CASSLGGGSLGGELFF. The full variable domain, with the rest looked up from reference TRBV7-2 and TRBJ2-2, is GAGVSQSPSNKVTEKGKDVELRCDPISGHTALYWYRQSLGQGLEFLIYFQGNSAPDKSGLPSDRFSAERTGGSVSTLTIQRTQQEDSAVYLCASSLGGGSLGGELFFGEGSRLTVL.

The chain has TRBV29-1 and TRBJ1-2; D remains unclear. Between the trimmed V and J ends, which lost 4 bases and 7 bases, there was a span of 16 bases. CDR1 is SQVTM and CDR2 is ANQGSEA in the germline V gene. The CDR3 extends over 13 amino acids. CDR3 amino acids: CSVGPTAGFGYTF. CDR3 in DNA: TGCAGCGTTGGTCCAACGGCCGGGTTTGGCTACACCTTC.

The V and J genes are TRBV27 and TRBJ1-1; D is unresolved. This CDR3 spans 13 amino acids. Trimming removed 3 bases at V and 1 base at J, with 6 bases between. Germline V gene data show CDR1 as MNHEY and CDR2 as SMNVEV (reference sequence). The CDR3 here is CASSLFGNTEAFF. CDR3 bases: TGTGCCAGCAGTTTGTTCGGGAACACTGAAGCTTTCTTT.

Only one count was recorded for this clone. V and J are TRBV10-3 and TRBJ2-5; TRBD1 matches at 11 bases. Germline CDR1 reads ENHRY; CDR2 reads SYGVKD. V shed 10 bases and J 0 bases; nucleotides not matched to a gene: 13. There are 17 residues in the CDR3. CDR3 nucleotide sequence: TGTGCCAGCCGCGGACAGGGGGCCGGGGGGTACCAAGAGACCCAGTACTTC. Translating it yields CASRGQGAGGYQETQYF.

In nucleotides, the CDR3 is TGTGCCAGCAGCGGCGGGAGGGCAGGCAATGAGCAGTTCTTC. Protein sequence: CASSGGRAGNEQFF. The chain is built from TRBV2 and TRBJ2-1; 9 positions agree with TRBD2. Germline lookup yields CDR1 SNHLY and CDR2 FYNNEI. V lost 6 bases, J lost 6 bases, and 6 bases stayed unmatched. CDR3 length: 14 amino acids.

The chain combines TRBV7-2 with TRBJ2-5, with D perhaps matching TRBD2 (5 bases). The V gene's germline CDR1 is SGHTA and CDR2 FQGNSA. The CDR3 is made up of 13 amino acids. V was trimmed by 7 bases and J by 9 bases, leaving 18 bases between them. The CDR3 here is CASTPDPKEAQYF. The CDR3 DNA is TGTGCCAGCACCCCCGACCCAAAGGAGGCCCAGTACTTC.

The chain recombines TRBV3-1 (or the pseudogene TRBV3-2) with TRBJ1-1, with D perhaps TRBD1 (6 bases). This CDR3 is built from 14 residues. Trimming left V 2 bases short and J 12 bases short, with 19 bases between. The germline CDR1 and CDR2 sequences are LGHDT and YNNKEL (reference sequence). The CDR3 sequence: CASSQTDRFGESFF. The CDR3 DNA is TGTGCCAGCAGCCAAACCGACAGGTTTGGGGAATCTTTCTTT.

V usage is TRBV10-3 and J usage is TRBJ1-3; 8 bases line up with TRBD1. This CDR3 region has 17 residues. CDR1 is ENHRY and CDR2 is SYGVKD in the germline V gene. Trimming removed 6 bases from V and 0 bases from J; junction bases left unmatched: 10. CDR3 DNA sequence: TGTGCCATCAGCCCCGGACAGGGAACGGGCTCTGGAAACACCATATATTTT. The encoded protein is CAISPGQGTGSGNTIYF.

The V gene is TRBV7-2, the J gene TRBJ2-5; no clear D gene. CDR3 length: 12 amino acids. Germline assignment: CDR1 SGHTA and CDR2 FQGNSA. V lost 2 bases and J lost 5, with 6 bases in between. The CDR3 region is CASSLNEETQYF. The CDR3 nucleotides read TGTGCCAGCAGCTTAAATGAGGAGACCCAGTACTTC.